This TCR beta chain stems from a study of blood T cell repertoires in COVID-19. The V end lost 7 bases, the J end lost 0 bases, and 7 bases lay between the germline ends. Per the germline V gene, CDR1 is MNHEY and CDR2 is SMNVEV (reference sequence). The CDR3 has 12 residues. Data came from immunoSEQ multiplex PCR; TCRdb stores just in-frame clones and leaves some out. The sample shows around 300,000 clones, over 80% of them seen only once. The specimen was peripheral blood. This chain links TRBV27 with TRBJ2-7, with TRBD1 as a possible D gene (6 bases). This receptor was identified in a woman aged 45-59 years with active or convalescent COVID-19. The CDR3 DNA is TGTGCCAGCAAGGACAGCTCCTACGAGCAGTACTTC. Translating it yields CASKDSSYEQYF.